This T cell receptor beta chain was recovered during a study of CD8+CD57+ T cells in acquired aplastic anemia. Whole-study context: Healthy donor sequencing depth: 9 million to 10.8 million CD4+, under 14 million CD8+ reads.

Findings and limits, study-wide: Any difference that existed in CD8+ Simpson's diversity between patients and controls was not significant. It was found that about 31 CD8+ CDR3 sequences were shared between patients and controls.

The template used for profiling TCR beta VDJ and CDR3 was genomic DNA. TCRdb processed the reads anew with MiXCR; each CDR3 protein has one entry. The repertoire includes 150,000 to 200,000 distinct CDR3 sequences, roughly 40% of them detected once, and approximately 1% sits in the top ten. Regarding this clonotype: Its cognate antigen is unknown. One junction end does not reproduce the germline sequence, and a read error may be involved.

Germline CDR1 is LNHNV and CDR2 is YYDKDF (reference sequence). This CDR3 contains 14 residues. The sequencing input was sorted CD4+, CD8+, or CD8+CD57+ T cells (not recorded which) from PBMCs. This receptor was taken from a human donor in good health. The V gene is TRBV15, the J gene TRBJ2-5; 7 positions match TRBD2. Here the CDR3 reads CATSSGTTSETHYF. CDR3 nucleotides: TGTGCCACCAGCAGCGGGACTACCTCAGAGACCCATTACTTC.